Shown below are 9 T cell receptor beta chains from a single sample sequenced in a study of cytomegalovirus exposure and HLA in healthy donors. Sequencing was performed with immunoSEQ multiplex PCR; in TCRdb, only in-frame clones are kept and a portion is missing. The profile shows fewer than 250,000 clones, 86% of them singletons. The sample taken for sequencing was PBMCs. The receptors derive from a woman between 18 and 29 years old in good health and CMV-seronegative.

The chain couples TRBV6-5 to TRBJ2-7; 9 bases are a match to TRBD1. CDR1 and CDR2 from the germline V gene are MNHEY and SVGAGI. Unmatched junction bases numbered 4, after V lost 0 bases and J lost 4 bases. CDR3 length: 15 residues. The CDR3 DNA reads as TGTGCCAGCAGTTACTCACCGGGACAGGGATACGAGCAGTACTTC. This gives the protein CASSYSPGQGYEQYF.

Only one count was recorded for this clone. The rearrangement links TRBV7-9 to TRBJ2-2; TRBD1 agrees at 7 bases. The trim removed 3 bases at V and 6 bases at J, leaving 1 base unmatched. Germline CDR1 SEHNR, CDR2 FQNEAQ (reference sequence). CDR3 length: 13 amino acids. The CDR3 DNA sequence: TGTGCCAGCAGCTTCACAGGGGCCGGGGAGCTGTTTTTT. Translated, it gives CASSFTGAGELFF.

The V gene is TRBV27, the J gene TRBJ1-1; TRBD1 agrees at 8 bases. This CDR3 has 15 residues. The V segment lost 0 bases and the J segment 5 bases; nucleotides outside the gene matches: 5. CDR1 is MNHEY, CDR2 SMNVEV, per germline (reference sequence). This CDR3 is CASSLSRQGATEAFF. CDR3 in DNA: TGTGCCAGCAGTTTATCAAGGCAGGGGGCGACTGAAGCTTTCTTT.

The chain joins TRBV9 to TRBJ1-6, with TRBD1 matching 12 bases. J was trimmed by 6 bases and V by 3 bases; bases with no gene match: 4. The CDR3 has 16 amino acids. Germline V gives CDR1 SGDLS, CDR2 YYNGEE. In DNA form, the CDR3 reads TGTGCCAGCAGCGCGGGACAGGGGGCTTTTAATTCACCCCTCCACTTT. Translation gives CASSAGQGAFNSPLHF.

The chain employs TRBV7-9 and TRBJ1-4; 7 bases align to TRBD1. Trimming took 3 bases from V and 5 from J; bases not matched to a gene: 3. The CDR3 contains 14 residues. Looked up from germline, CDR1 is SEHNR and CDR2 is FQNEAQ (reference sequence). This CDR3 reads CASSFGTANEKLFF. The CDR3 DNA sequence: TGTGCCAGCAGCTTCGGGACAGCGAATGAAAAACTGTTTTTT.

The chain recombines TRBV4-2 with TRBJ1-2, with 7 nucleotides matching TRBD1. In germline, CDR1 is LGHNA, CDR2 YNFKEQ. CDR3 length: 15 amino acids. After removal of 1 base from V and 4 bases from J, the junction contained 6 bases not matched to a gene. The CDR3 sequence: CASSQGDRAAYGYTF. CDR3 bases: TGTGCCAGCAGCCAAGGTGACAGGGCGGCCTATGGCTACACCTTC.

The V call is TRBV19, the J call TRBJ1-1, with 9 bases fitting TRBD1. Germline-derived CDR1 and CDR2 are LNHDA and SQIVND (reference sequence). The CDR3 extends over 14 amino acids. Trimming cost V 7 bases and J 4 bases; bases outside gene matches: 7. For the CDR3, the DNA is TGTGCCAGTAATACAGGGGGCGGTGGCACTGAAGCTTTCTTT. Translated: CASNTGGGGTEAFF.

The rearrangement links TRBV5-1 to TRBJ1-2; 11 bases map to TRBD1. Germline CDR1 SGHRS, CDR2 YFSETQ. J was trimmed by 4 bases and V by 4 bases; bases with no gene match: 12. The CDR3 has 17 residues. CDR3 coding DNA: TGCGCCAGCAGCACACGGGTCGGGACAGGGGGTTTCTATGGCTACACCTTC. It specifies CASSTRVGTGGFYGYTF.

The chain combines TRBV27 with TRBJ2-7; a possible D gene is TRBD2 (6 bases). Germline CDR1 and CDR2: MNHEY and SMNVEV (reference sequence). V shed 7 bases and J shed 1 base, with 17 bases lying between them. The CDR3 has 15 amino acids. DNA for the CDR3: TGTGCCAGCAAGAGGTCGCGCGGGGTATCCTACGAGCAGTACTTC. Translation gives CASKRSRGVSYEQYF.